These 18 T cell receptor beta chains were all obtained from the same sample, sequenced in a study of cytomegalovirus exposure and HLA in healthy donors. PCR employed 60 Vbeta and 13 Jbeta primers. Measured with immunoSEQ multiplex PCR; TCRdb has only the in-frame clones, and not every one. The sample holds tens of thousands of clones, 75% seen once. The source material was PBMCs. These receptors were collected from a man aged 35-49 years in good health and CMV-seronegative.

The rearrangement links TRBV11-2 to TRBJ2-2; D remains unclear. The V and J ends lost 4 bases and 3 bases respectively, with 12 bases between them. The CDR3 length is 15 residues. CDR1 and CDR2 from the germline V gene are SGHAT and FQNNGV. The CDR3 sequence: CASSSLGRDTGELFF. The CDR3 DNA follows: TGTGCCAGCAGCTCCCTCGGCCGGGACACCGGGGAGCTGTTTTTT. Combining the CDR3 with reference TRBV11-2 and TRBJ2-2 gives the whole variable domain EAGVAQSPRYKIIEKRQSVAFWCNPISGHATLYWYQQILGQGPKLLIQFQNNGVVDDSQLPKDRFSAERLKGVDSTLKIQPAKLEDSAVYLCASSSLGRDTGELFFGEGSRLTVL.

The chain has TRBV19 and TRBJ1-5; D call uncertain. Trimming cost V 5 bases and J 7 bases, with 12 bases left between them. CDR3 size: 13 residues. Germline V gene sequence: CDR1 LNHDA, CDR2 SQIVND (reference sequence). The CDR3: CASSAGSRQPQHF. For the CDR3, the DNA is TGTGCCAGTAGTGCGGGATCACGGCAGCCCCAGCATTTT.

The rearrangement uses TRBV27 and TRBJ2-1; perhaps TRBD2 as D (6 bases). V lost 5 bases and J 8 bases, leaving 19 bases between the germline ends. The CDR3 runs to 15 residues. CDR1 is MNHEY and CDR2 is SMNVEV in the germline V gene (reference sequence). In DNA form, the CDR3 reads TGTGCCAGCAGTCTCAAGCGGGCCTGGGGCCATGAGCAGTTCTTC. The encoded protein is CASSLKRAWGHEQFF.

A single count supports this clone. The chain couples TRBV28 to TRBJ1-2; 8 nucleotides align to TRBD1. In germline, CDR1 is MDHEN, CDR2 SYDVKM. This CDR3 is built from 15 residues. The trim removed 6 bases at V and 5 bases at J, leaving 11 bases unmatched. As DNA, the CDR3 is TGTGCCAGCAGCCTCACTCTAGACAGGGGATATGGCTACACCTTC. Amino acids: CASSLTLDRGYGYTF.

The genes are TRBV9 and TRBJ2-3, with 7 bases lining up with TRBD2. Germline V lookup: CDR1 SGDLS, CDR2 YYNGEE. The ends lost 4 bases at V and 6 bases at J; junction bases unmatched: 14. The CDR3 spans 16 residues. The CDR3 sequence: CASSSRLASLSDTQYF. In DNA form, the CDR3 reads TGTGCCAGCAGCTCCCGACTAGCCAGTTTGTCGGATACGCAGTATTTT. The entire variable domain, with the rest obtained from reference TRBV9 and TRBJ2-3, is as follows: DSGVTQTPKHLITATGQRVTLRCSPRSGDLSVYWYQQSLDQGLQFLIQYYNGEERAKGNILERFSAQQFPDLHSELNLSSLELGDSALYFCASSSRLASLSDTQYFGPGTRLTVL.

The rearrangement uses TRBV29-1 and TRBJ2-5, with D perhaps TRBD2 (5 bases). This CDR3 comprises 15 residues. The V gene lost 4 bases and the J gene lost 1 base, with 16 bases spanning the gap. Germline V gene sequence: CDR1 SQVTM, CDR2 ANQGSEA. The CDR3 loop reads CSVVDGFGSQETQYF. The CDR3 DNA sequence: TGCAGCGTTGTTGATGGGTTTGGGAGCCAAGAGACCCAGTACTTC.

J is TRBJ2-1 and V is TRBV7-9; D might be TRBD2 (5 bases). The length of the CDR3 is 14 residues. Germline loops: CDR1 SEHNR, CDR2 FQNEAQ (reference sequence). V was pared by 5 bases and J by 2 bases, with 10 bases between. The DNA for the CDR3 is TGTGCCAGCAGCCCCCGGGAAACCTACAATGAGCAGTTCTTC. Amino acids: CASSPRETYNEQFF.

The CDR3 protein is CASSLLADTDTQYF. The CDR3 DNA follows: TGTGCCAGCAGCCTTTTGGCAGACACAGATACGCAGTATTTT. This chain uses TRBV6-6 with TRBJ2-3; D unclear. V was trimmed by 6 bases and J by 2 bases, leaving 12 bases between them. This CDR3 is built from 14 residues. Germline CDR1 is MNHNY and CDR2 is SVGAGI (reference sequence).

This rearrangement joins TRBV11-2 to TRBJ2-7, with 7 bases aligning to TRBD1. Germline V CDR1 and CDR2: SGHAT, FQNNGV. The CDR3 is 15 amino acids. After removal of 5 bases from V and 0 bases from J, the junction contained 7 bases not matched to a gene. Here the CDR3 reads CASSRDSLRSYEQYF. The DNA of the CDR3 is TGTGCCAGCAGCCGGGACAGCCTGCGCTCCTACGAGCAGTACTTC. The full variable domain, completed using reference TRBV11-2 and TRBJ2-7, is EAGVAQSPRYKIIEKRQSVAFWCNPISGHATLYWYQQILGQGPKLLIQFQNNGVVDDSQLPKDRFSAERLKGVDSTLKIQPAKLEDSAVYLCASSRDSLRSYEQYFGPGTRLTVT.

This clone appeared a single time. The gene calls are TRBV6-1 and TRBJ2-7; TRBD1 matches 8 bases. This CDR3 contains 15 residues. Trimming cost V 6 bases and J 3 bases; bases outside gene matches: 10. The V gene's germline CDR1 is MNHNS and CDR2 SASEGT. The DNA for the CDR3 is TGTGCCAGCAGAGCCCACGGGACAGGTTACTACGAGCAGTACTTC. Translation gives CASRAHGTGYYEQYF.

The rearrangement uses TRBV29-1 and TRBJ2-3, with 7 nucleotides matching TRBD1. V trimming: 6 bases; J trimming: 0 bases; junction bases outside the gene matches: 12. This CDR3 spans 16 amino acids. Per germline, CDR1 SQVTM and CDR2 ANQGSEA. The CDR3 sequence: CSVELQQGPSTDTQYF. As DNA, the CDR3 is TGCAGCGTCGAGCTACAACAGGGGCCTAGCACAGATACGCAGTATTTT.

The chain has TRBV4-1 and TRBJ1-1, with unresolved D. The CDR3 loop spans 13 amino acids. Per the germline V gene, CDR1 is MGHRA and CDR2 is YSYEKL. Trimming pared 2 bases from V and 1 base from J, leaving 5 bases between. CDR3: CASSQFKNTEAFF. CDR3 DNA: TGCGCCAGCAGCCAATTCAAGAACACTGAAGCTTTCTTT.

The chain recombines TRBV5-1 with TRBJ1-1; maybe TRBD1 (5 bases). The CDR3 extends over 12 amino acids. V lost 5 bases and J 6 bases, leaving 11 bases between the germline ends. Germline values: CDR1 SGHRS, CDR2 YFSETQ. CDR3 region: CASRGGAPEAFF. The CDR3 DNA is TGCGCCAGCAGGGGGGGAGCTCCTGAAGCTTTCTTT.

The DNA for the CDR3 is TGTGCCAGCAGCAGTACAGGGAATAAAGAGACCCAGTACTTC. This sequence encodes CASSSTGNKETQYF. The gene calls are TRBV5-6 and TRBJ2-5; the D gene is possibly TRBD1 (6 bases). Between the trimmed V and J ends, which lost 4 bases and 3 bases, there was a span of 13 bases. CDR1 and CDR2 from the germline V gene are SGHDT and YYEEEE. The CDR3 loop spans 14 amino acids.

This clone showed up just once. The CDR3 DNA reads as TGCAGCGTTGAAGGGACTAGCGGGAGGGCCAACGAGCAGTACTTC. It codes for CSVEGTSGRANEQYF. This chain links TRBV29-1 with TRBJ2-7; TRBD2 agrees at 15 bases. Germline values: CDR1 SQVTM, CDR2 ANQGSEA. This CDR3 has 15 residues. The V segment lost 1 base and the J segment 5 bases; nucleotides outside the gene matches: 3.

Comments on this clone: Other DNA sequences in the sample encode the same CDR3. The CDR3 loop is CASSPGTGYGYTF. The CDR3 DNA sequence: TGCGCCAGCAGCCCGGGGACAGGTTACGGCTACACCTTC. V usage is TRBV5-1 and J usage is TRBJ1-2, with 8 bases identical to TRBD1. The trim removed 4 bases at V and 8 bases at J, leaving 7 bases unmatched. CDR1 and CDR2 (germline): SGHRS, YFSETQ. CDR3 length: 13 amino acids.

This clone was detected once. The chain couples TRBV5-6 to TRBJ1-1; maybe TRBD1 (6 bases). Germline-derived CDR1 and CDR2 are SGHDT and YYEEEE. The CDR3 covers 15 residues. The ends were cut back, 0 bases at V and 2 bases at J, with 11 bases in the middle. CDR3 sequence: CASSLGGRGNTEAFF. The CDR3 DNA reads TGTGCCAGCAGCTTGGGCGGCAGGGGAAACACTGAAGCTTTCTTT.

The V call is TRBV19, the J call TRBJ2-4, with 11 bases that match TRBD2. With V trimmed by 3 bases and J by 6 bases, 4 bases remained unmatched. The CDR3 is 15 amino acids. Per the germline V gene, CDR1 is LNHDA and CDR2 is SQIVND (reference sequence). For the CDR3, the DNA is TGTGCCAGTAGTATGTTAGCGGGAGGGGGAAACATTCAGTACTTC. It codes for CASSMLAGGGNIQYF. Variable domain in full (rest from reference TRBV19 and TRBJ2-4): DGGITQSPKYLFRKEGQNVTLSCEQNLNHDAMYWYRQDPGQGLRLIYYSQIVNDFQKGDIAEGYSVSREKKESFPLTVTSAQKNPTAFYLCASSMLAGGGNIQYFGAGTRLSVL.